This T cell receptor (beta chain) stems from a study of a mutant IDH1 vaccine in newly diagnosed glioma. Across the study: Beforehand, treatment had been radiotherapy, temozolomide, or both; the majority received both.

The sample holds one count of this clone. Its antigen is not known. Time point specified: week 11, during vaccination. All doses held 300 ug of mutant IDH1 20-mer peptide, with topical imiquimod. Donors had new IDH1-mutant astrocytomas of WHO grade 3 or 4 (ATRX-lost). Clones were read by immunoSEQ multiplex PCR, and TCRdb kept only the in-frame ones, dropping some. The sample holds 110,000 or so clones, about nine tenths seen once. The germline gives CDR1 MNHEY, CDR2 SMNVEV (reference sequence). This CDR3 region has 13 residues. The V gene lost 5 bases and the J gene lost 8 bases, with 13 bases spanning the gap.

This receptor was identified in a woman aged 45 to 65 with glioma. The sample was PBMCs, taken from a glioma patient whose treatment included an IDH1 peptide vaccine. This sequence joins TRBV27 and TRBJ1-5; D unclear. This CDR3 reads CASSPRPREPQHF. The CDR3 DNA is TGTGCCAGCAGTCCCCGTCCCCGAGAGCCCCAGCATTTT.